Listed below are T cell receptor beta chains from one sample, sequenced in a study of T-cell reconstitution after alpha-beta-depleted transplantation in children. TCRdb passed the PCR reads through MiXCR, listing each CDR3 protein once. The sample includes fewer than 700,000 distinct CDR3 sequences, 23% of them seen just once. The sample here was PBMCs, mostly from graft donor cells, taken 360 days after TCRalphabeta/CD19-depleted stem cell transplant. The receptors derive from a boy in the first two years of life who had a stem cell transplant for acute myeloid leukemia, so the T cells may come from the graft donor. Each CDR3 is given with its conserved first and last residue. D genes are given only for firm matches.

TRBD1 | TRBV28 | CASSSPAGTGRYEQFF
TRBD2 | TRBV4-3 | CASSQDRSGGTLDTQYF
TRBD1 | TRBV20-1 | CSARRTGWGHSPLHF
- | TRBV9 | CASSLRDITGEAFF
- | TRBV29-1 | CSVVENDKGETQYF
- | TRBV7-2 | CASSFRVVRGYTF
- | TRBV20-1 | CSARTPFKTGLNTEAFF
- | TRBV6-5 | CASSYSPGEGWSPLHF
- | TRBV6-5 | CASSYRGAAGSGDTQYF
- | TRBV15 | CATSRDPSYATRGFNTQYF
- | TRBV12-3/TRBV12-4 | CASSLSGDSSSPLHF
TRBD2 | TRBV15 | CATAGGGGSISTDTQYF
- | TRBV12-3/TRBV12-4 | CASSLWGGQGYNEQFF
- | TRBV5-1 | CASSLGVGAETQYF
TRBD1 | TRBV20-1 | CSARDRGSSPLHF
TRBD1 | TRBV12-3/TRBV12-4 | CASSASDRVFRTEAFF